This T cell receptor beta chain was found in a study of control samples from healthy donors and cancer patients. The repertoire was sequenced with immunoSEQ multiplex PCR; TCRdb's copy has only in-frame clones and lacks some. Of just over 15,000 clones listed, about 89% are singletons. The receptor's source is a woman between 65 and 79 years old with colorectal cancer. The specimen sequenced was PBMCs.

Written as DNA, the CDR3 is TGTGCCAGCAGTGACCTTTCCTGGTTGAACACTGAAGCTTTCTTT. This translates into CASSDLSWLNTEAFF. This chain connects TRBV6-1 to TRBJ1-1; D is undetermined. V gave up 3 bases and J gave up 0 bases, with 11 bases separating them. Per the germline V gene, CDR1 is MNHNS and CDR2 is SASEGT. The CDR3 spans 15 residues.